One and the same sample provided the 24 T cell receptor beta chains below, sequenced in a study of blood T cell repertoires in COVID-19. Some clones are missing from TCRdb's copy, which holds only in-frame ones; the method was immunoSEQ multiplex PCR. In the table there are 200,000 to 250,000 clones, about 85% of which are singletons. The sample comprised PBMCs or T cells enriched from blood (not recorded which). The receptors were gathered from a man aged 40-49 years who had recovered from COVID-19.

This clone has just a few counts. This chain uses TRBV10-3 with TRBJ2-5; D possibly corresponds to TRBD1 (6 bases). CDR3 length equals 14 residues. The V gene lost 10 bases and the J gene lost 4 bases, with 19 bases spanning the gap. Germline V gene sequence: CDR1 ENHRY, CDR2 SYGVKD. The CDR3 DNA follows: TGTGCCACTCATGGACAGTGGAGAGGAGAGACCCAGTACTTC. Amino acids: CATHGQWRGETQYF.

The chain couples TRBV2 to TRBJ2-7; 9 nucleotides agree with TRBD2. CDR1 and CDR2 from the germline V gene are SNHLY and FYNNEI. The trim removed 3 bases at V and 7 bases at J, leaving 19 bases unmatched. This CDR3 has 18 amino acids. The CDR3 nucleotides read TGTGCCAGCAGTGACCCCATAGCGGGAGACCTCACGATGGGGGAGCAGTACTTC. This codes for CASSDPIAGDLTMGEQYF.

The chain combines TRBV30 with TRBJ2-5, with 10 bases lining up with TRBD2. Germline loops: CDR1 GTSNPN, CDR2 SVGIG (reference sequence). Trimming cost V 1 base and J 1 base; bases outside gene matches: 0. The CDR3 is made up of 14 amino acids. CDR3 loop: CAWSGLAGQETQYF. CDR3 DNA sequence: TGTGCCTGGAGTGGACTAGCGGGCCAAGAGACCCAGTACTTC.

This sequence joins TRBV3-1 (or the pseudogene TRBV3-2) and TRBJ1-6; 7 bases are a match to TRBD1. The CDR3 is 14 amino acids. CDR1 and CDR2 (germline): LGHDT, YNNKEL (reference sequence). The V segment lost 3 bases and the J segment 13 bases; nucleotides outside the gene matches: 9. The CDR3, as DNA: TGTGCCAGCAGCCAGACAAACAGGGGTTCGCCCCTCCACTTT. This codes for CASSQTNRGSPLHF.

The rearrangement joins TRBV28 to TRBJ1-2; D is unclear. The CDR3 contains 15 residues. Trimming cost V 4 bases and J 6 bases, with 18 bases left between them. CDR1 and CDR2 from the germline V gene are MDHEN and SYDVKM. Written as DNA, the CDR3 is TGTGCCAGCAGTTCCCGGACTCAACCCTTGGATGGCTACACCTTC. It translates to CASSSRTQPLDGYTF.

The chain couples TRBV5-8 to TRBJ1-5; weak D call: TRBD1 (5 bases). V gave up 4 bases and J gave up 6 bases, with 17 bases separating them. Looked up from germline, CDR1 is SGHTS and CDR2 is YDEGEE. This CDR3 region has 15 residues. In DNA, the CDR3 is TGTGCCAGCAGCCTAAATCGACAGTTCGGTCAGCCCCAGCATTTT. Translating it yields CASSLNRQFGQPQHF.

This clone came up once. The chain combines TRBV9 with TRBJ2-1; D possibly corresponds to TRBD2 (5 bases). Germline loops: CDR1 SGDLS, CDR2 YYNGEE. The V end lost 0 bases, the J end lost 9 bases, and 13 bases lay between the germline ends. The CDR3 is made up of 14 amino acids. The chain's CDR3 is CASSVGPPGGEQFF. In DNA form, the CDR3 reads TGTGCCAGCAGCGTAGGACCACCCGGAGGTGAGCAGTTCTTC.

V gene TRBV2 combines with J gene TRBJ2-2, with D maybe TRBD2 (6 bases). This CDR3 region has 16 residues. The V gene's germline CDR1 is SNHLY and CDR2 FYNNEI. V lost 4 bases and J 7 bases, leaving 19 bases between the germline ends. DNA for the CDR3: TGTGCCAGCAGTGGTAGCGGCGGGACCTCCGGCGGGGAGCTGTTTTTT. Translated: CASSGSGGTSGGELFF.

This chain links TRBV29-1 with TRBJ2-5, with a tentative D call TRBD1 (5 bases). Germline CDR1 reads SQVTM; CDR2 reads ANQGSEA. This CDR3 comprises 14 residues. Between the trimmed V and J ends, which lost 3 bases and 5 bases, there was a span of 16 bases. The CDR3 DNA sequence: TGCAGCGTTGATGATAGGGGCAGCCGGGAGACCCAGTACTTC. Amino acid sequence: CSVDDRGSRETQYF.

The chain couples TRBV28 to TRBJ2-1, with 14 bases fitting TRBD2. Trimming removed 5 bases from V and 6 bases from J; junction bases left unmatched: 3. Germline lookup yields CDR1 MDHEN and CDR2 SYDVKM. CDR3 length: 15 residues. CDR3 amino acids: CASSQGLAGGNEQFF. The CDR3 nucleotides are TGTGCCAGCAGTCAAGGACTAGCGGGAGGCAATGAGCAGTTCTTC.

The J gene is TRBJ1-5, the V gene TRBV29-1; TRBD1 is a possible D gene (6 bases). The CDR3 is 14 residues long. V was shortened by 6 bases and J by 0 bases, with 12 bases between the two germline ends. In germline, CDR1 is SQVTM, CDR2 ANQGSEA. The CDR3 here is CSVSGDYSNQPQHF. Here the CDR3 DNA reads TGCAGCGTATCAGGGGATTATAGCAATCAGCCCCAGCATTTT.

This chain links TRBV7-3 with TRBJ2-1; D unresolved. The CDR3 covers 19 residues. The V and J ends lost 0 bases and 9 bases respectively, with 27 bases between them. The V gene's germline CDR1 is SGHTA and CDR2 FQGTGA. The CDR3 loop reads CASSLTPRGTNTGLGEQFF. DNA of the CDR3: TGTGCCAGCAGCTTAACCCCGAGAGGAACTAATACCGGTTTGGGTGAGCAGTTCTTC.

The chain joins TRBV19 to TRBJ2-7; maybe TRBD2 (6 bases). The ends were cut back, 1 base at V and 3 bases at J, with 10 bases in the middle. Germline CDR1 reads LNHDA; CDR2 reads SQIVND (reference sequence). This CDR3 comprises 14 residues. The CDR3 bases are TGTGCCAGTAGTATAGGCGGGGCGGACTACGAGCAGTACTTC. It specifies CASSIGGADYEQYF.

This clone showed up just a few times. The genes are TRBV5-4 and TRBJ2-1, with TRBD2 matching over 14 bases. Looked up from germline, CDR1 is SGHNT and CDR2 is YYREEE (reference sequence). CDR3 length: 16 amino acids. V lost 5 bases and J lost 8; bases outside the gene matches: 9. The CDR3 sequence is CASSSRLAGGVDEQFF. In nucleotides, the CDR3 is TGTGCCAGCAGTTCCCGACTAGCGGGAGGGGTCGATGAGCAGTTCTTC.

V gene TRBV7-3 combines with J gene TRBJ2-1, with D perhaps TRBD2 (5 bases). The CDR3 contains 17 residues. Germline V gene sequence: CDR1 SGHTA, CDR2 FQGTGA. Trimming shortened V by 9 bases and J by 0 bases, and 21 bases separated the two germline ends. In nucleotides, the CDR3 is TGTGCCAGGTTTCCCGATCTAGCTTTGCGCTCCTACAATGAGCAGTTCTTC. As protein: CARFPDLALRSYNEQFF.

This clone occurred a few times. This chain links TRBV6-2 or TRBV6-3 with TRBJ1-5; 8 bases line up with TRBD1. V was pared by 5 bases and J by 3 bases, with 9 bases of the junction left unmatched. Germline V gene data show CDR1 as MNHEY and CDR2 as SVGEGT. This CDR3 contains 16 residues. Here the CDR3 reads CASSGGQGVYNQPQHF. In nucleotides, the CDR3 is TGTGCCAGCAGTGGTGGACAGGGCGTCTACAATCAGCCCCAGCATTTT.

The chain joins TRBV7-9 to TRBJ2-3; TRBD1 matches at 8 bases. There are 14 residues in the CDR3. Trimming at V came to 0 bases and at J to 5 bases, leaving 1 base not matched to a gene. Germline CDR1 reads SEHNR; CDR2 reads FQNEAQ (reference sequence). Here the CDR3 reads CASSLAGQVDTQYF. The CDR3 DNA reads TGTGCCAGCAGCTTAGCGGGACAGGTAGATACGCAGTATTTT.

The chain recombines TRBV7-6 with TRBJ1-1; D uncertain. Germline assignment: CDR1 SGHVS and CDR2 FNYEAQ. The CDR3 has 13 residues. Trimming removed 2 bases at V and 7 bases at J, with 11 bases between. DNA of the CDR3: TGTGCCAGCAGCTTACGGTCAGGCGATGAAGCTTTCTTT. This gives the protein CASSLRSGDEAFF.

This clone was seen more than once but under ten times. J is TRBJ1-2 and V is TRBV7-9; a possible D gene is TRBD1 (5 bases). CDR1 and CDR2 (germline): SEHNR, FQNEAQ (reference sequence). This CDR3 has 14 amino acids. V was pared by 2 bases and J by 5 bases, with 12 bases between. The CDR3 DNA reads TGTGCCAGCAGCTTACAGGGAATTGGGTATGGCTACACCTTC. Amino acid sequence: CASSLQGIGYGYTF.

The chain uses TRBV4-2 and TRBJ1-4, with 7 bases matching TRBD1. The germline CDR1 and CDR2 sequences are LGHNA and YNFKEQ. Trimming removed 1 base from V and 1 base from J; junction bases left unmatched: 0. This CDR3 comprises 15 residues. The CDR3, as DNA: TGTGCCAGCAGCCAAGGACAGGGAACTAATGAAAAACTGTTTTTT. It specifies CASSQGQGTNEKLFF.

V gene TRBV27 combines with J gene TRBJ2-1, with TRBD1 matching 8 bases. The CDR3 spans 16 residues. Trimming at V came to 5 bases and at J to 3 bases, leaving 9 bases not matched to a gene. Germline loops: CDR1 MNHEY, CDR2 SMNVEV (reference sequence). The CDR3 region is CASSPHQGAVYNEQFF. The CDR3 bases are TGTGCCAGCAGTCCCCATCAGGGGGCAGTCTACAATGAGCAGTTCTTC.

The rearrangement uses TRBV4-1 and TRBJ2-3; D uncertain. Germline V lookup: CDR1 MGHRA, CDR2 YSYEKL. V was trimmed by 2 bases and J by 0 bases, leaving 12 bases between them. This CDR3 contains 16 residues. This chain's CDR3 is CASSQSWSESTDTQYF. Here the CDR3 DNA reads TGCGCCAGCAGCCAAAGTTGGAGCGAGAGCACAGATACGCAGTATTTT.

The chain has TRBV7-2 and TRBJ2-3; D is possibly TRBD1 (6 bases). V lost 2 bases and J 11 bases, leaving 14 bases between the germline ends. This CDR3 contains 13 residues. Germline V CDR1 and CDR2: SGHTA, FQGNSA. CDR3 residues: CASSLILEGGQYF. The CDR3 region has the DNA TGTGCCAGCAGCTTAATTTTAGAAGGGGGGCAGTATTTT.

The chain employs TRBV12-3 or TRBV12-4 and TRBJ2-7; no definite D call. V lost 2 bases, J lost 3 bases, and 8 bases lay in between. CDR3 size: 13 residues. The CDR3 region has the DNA TGTGCCAGCAGTTTATACAGATTCTACGAGCAGTACTTC. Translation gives CASSLYRFYEQYF.